These 21 T cell receptor beta chains originate from one sample sequenced in a study of cytomegalovirus exposure and HLA in healthy donors. Vbeta (60) and Jbeta (13) primers were used in the PCR. Measured with immunoSEQ multiplex PCR; TCRdb has only the in-frame clones, and not every one. The top ten clones hold roughly 4.2% of a sample with 75,000 to 90,000 clones, 70% to 75% of them seen once. Sequencing input: PBMCs. The source of these receptors is a man in his sixties in good health and CMV-seronegative.

The V gene is TRBV9, the J gene TRBJ1-3; D not certain. Germline CDR1 and CDR2: SGDLS and YYNGEE. Trimming took off 0 bases at V and 0 bases at J, with 7 bases between the two ends. The CDR3 is 15 residues long. This CDR3 is CASSVGSGSGNTIYF. The CDR3 nucleotides are TGTGCCAGCAGCGTAGGGTCGGGCTCTGGAAACACCATATATTTT. The entire variable domain, with the rest obtained from reference TRBV9 and TRBJ1-3, is as follows: DSGVTQTPKHLITATGQRVTLRCSPRSGDLSVYWYQQSLDQGLQFLIQYYNGEERAKGNILERFSAQQFPDLHSELNLSSLELGDSALYFCASSVGSGSGNTIYFGEGSWLTVV.

The CDR3 nucleotides read TGTGCCTCGCGGGGGAGCTCCTACAATGAGCAGTTCTTC. Translation gives CASRGSSYNEQFF. V gene TRBV27 combines with J gene TRBJ2-1, with TRBD2 matching 7 bases. Germline CDR1 MNHEY, CDR2 SMNVEV (reference sequence). The CDR3 is 13 residues long. V was pared by 11 bases and J by 0 bases, with 4 bases of the junction left unmatched.

The V gene is TRBV30, the J gene TRBJ1-6, with D maybe TRBD1 (5 bases). Trimming removed 2 bases at V and 10 bases at J, with 15 bases between. From germline, CDR1 is GTSNPN and CDR2 SVGIG (reference sequence). The CDR3 covers 14 residues. The CDR3 spells CAWSRGGNWSPLHF. The CDR3 DNA follows: TGTGCCTGGAGTAGGGGTGGGAATTGGTCACCCCTCCACTTT.

The J gene is TRBJ2-1, the V gene TRBV7-8; 9 bases are a match to TRBD2. This CDR3 spans 15 amino acids. Unmatched junction bases numbered 7, after V lost 4 bases and J lost 6 bases. Germline V gene sequence: CDR1 SGHVS, CDR2 FQNEAQ. The CDR3 DNA is TGTGCCAGCAGCTCCTGGGGCGGGGGGGGCAATGAGCAGTTCTTC. It encodes CASSSWGGGGNEQFF.

This sequence joins TRBV5-4 and TRBJ1-1, with a possible D match to TRBD1 (5 bases). Germline CDR1 is SGHNT and CDR2 is YYREEE (reference sequence). V was pared by 0 bases and J by 4 bases, with 16 bases between. CDR3 length: 16 amino acids. CDR3 DNA: TGTGCCAGCAGCTTGGCCGGGGGGGGACGGGGCACTGAAGCTTTCTTT. Amino acid sequence: CASSLAGGGRGTEAFF. Full variable domain (missing parts from reference TRBV5-4 and TRBJ1-1): ETGVTQSPTHLIKTRGQQVTLRCSSQSGHNTVSWYQQALGQGPQFIFQYYREEENGRGNFPPRFSGLQFPNYSSELNVNALELDDSALYLCASSLAGGGRGTEAFFGQGTRLTVV.

The V gene is TRBV13, the J gene TRBJ1-1; no firm D call. The CDR3 runs to 14 residues. Germline CDR1 PRHDT, CDR2 FYEKMQ (reference sequence). Trimming pared 5 bases from V and 0 bases from J, leaving 10 bases between. In nucleotides, the CDR3 is TGTGCCAGCAGCCCAAGGAGGATGAACACTGAAGCTTTCTTT. The encoded protein is CASSPRRMNTEAFF.

The rearrangement links TRBV6-1 to TRBJ1-5, with a weak D call TRBD1 (5 bases). V was trimmed by 6 bases and J by 1 base, leaving 13 bases between them. CDR3 length: 15 amino acids. Germline loops: CDR1 MNHNS, CDR2 SASEGT. The CDR3 DNA sequence: TGTGCCAGCAGAAGGGAAGGGGTGAGCAATCAGCCCCAGCATTTT. It encodes CASRREGVSNQPQHF.

As to this clone: The identical CDR3 is also encoded by other nucleotide sequences in the sample. The chain carries TRBV6-1 and TRBJ2-1, with D perhaps matching TRBD2 (7 bases). Germline CDR1 MNHNS, CDR2 SASEGT. Trimming cost V 7 bases and J 5 bases, with 15 bases left between them. The CDR3 is made up of 14 amino acids. CDR3 bases: TGTGCCAGCATCACGGGGGGCGTTGACAATGAGCAGTTCTTC. It is translated as CASITGGVDNEQFF.

V gene TRBV14 combines with J gene TRBJ1-2; 7 bases fit TRBD1. V shed 1 base, J shed 8 bases, and the junction held 4 bases outside the gene matches. Per germline, CDR1 SGHDN and CDR2 FVKESK. This CDR3 has 13 amino acids. The CDR3 protein is CASSQVVTGGYTF. The CDR3 DNA sequence: TGTGCCAGCAGCCAAGTCGTGACAGGGGGCTACACCTTC.

J is TRBJ2-1 and V is TRBV6-1, with 8 bases identical to TRBD2. The CDR3 contains 15 residues. Germline CDR1 is MNHNS and CDR2 is SASEGT. V shed 2 bases, J shed 5 bases, and the junction held 5 bases outside the gene matches. CDR3 region: CASSESSGRHNEQFF. CDR3 sequence (DNA): TGTGCCAGCAGTGAATCAAGCGGGAGACACAATGAGCAGTTCTTC.

This clone was detected a few times. The rearrangement links TRBV2 to TRBJ1-1; a possible D gene is TRBD1 (5 bases). This CDR3 has 14 amino acids. Germline V gene sequence: CDR1 SNHLY, CDR2 FYNNEI. V was cut by 6 bases and J by 0 bases, with 11 bases left in between. The CDR3 is CASRARAMNTEAFF. DNA for the CDR3: TGTGCCAGCAGAGCCAGGGCGATGAACACTGAAGCTTTCTTT.

This chain uses TRBV2 with TRBJ2-2, with a weak D call TRBD1 (5 bases). Germline CDR1 is SNHLY and CDR2 is FYNNEI. CDR3 length equals 12 residues. V lost 6 bases, J lost 7 bases, and 9 bases lay in between. The CDR3 is CASRGRGGELFF. The CDR3, as DNA: TGTGCCAGCAGGGGTAGGGGCGGGGAGCTGTTTTTT.

The J gene is TRBJ2-2, the V gene TRBV30; a possible D gene is TRBD2 (6 bases). V was shortened by 4 bases and J by 4 bases, with 13 bases between the two germline ends. Germline assignment: CDR1 GTSNPN and CDR2 SVGIG (reference sequence). There are 14 residues in the CDR3. CDR3 loop: CAWTRLGLTGELFF. In DNA form, the CDR3 reads TGTGCCTGGACCCGACTGGGACTCACCGGGGAGCTGTTTTTT.

The chain is built from TRBV6-5 and TRBJ2-7, with 7 bases matching TRBD2. The CDR3 sequence is 11 residues long. V lost 8 bases to trimming and J lost 4 bases; unmatched junction nucleotides: 2. Germline V gene lookup returns CDR1 MNHEY and CDR2 SVGAGI. CDR3 residues: CASVSGYEQYF. The CDR3 DNA reads TGTGCCAGCGTTAGCGGGTACGAGCAGTACTTC.

In this sample, this clone turned up a few times. J is TRBJ2-4 and V is TRBV5-6, with TRBD1 identical over 7 bases. The CDR3 loop spans 15 amino acids. CDR1 is SGHDT, CDR2 YYEEEE, per germline. V shed 4 bases, J shed 7 bases, and the junction held 11 bases outside the gene matches. CDR3 residues: CASSPDPGRGNIQYF. As DNA, the CDR3 is TGTGCCAGCAGCCCCGACCCCGGCAGGGGGAACATTCAGTACTTC.

V gene TRBV7-9 combines with J gene TRBJ1-6; D gene uncertain. Germline V CDR1 and CDR2: SEHNR, FQNEAQ (reference sequence). This CDR3 contains 15 residues. Trimming removed 4 bases at V and 10 bases at J, with 17 bases between. The CDR3 region has the DNA TGTGCCAGCAGCTCCTTGACCGGTATTAGCTCACCCCTCCACTTT. This translates into CASSSLTGISSPLHF. The complete variable domain, with remaining parts taken from reference TRBV7-9 and TRBJ1-6, reads DTGVSQNPRHKITKRGQNVTFRCDPISEHNRLYWYRQTLGQGPEFLTYFQNEAQLEKSRLLSDRFSAERPKGSFSTLEIQRTEQGDSAMYLCASSSLTGISSPLHFGNGTRLTVT.

This clone showed up just a few times. V is TRBV7-8 and J is TRBJ2-7; no clear D. Trimming stripped 5 bases from V and 7 bases from J, with 15 bases between. Germline values: CDR1 SGHVS, CDR2 FQNEAQ. CDR3 length: 13 amino acids. The CDR3 sequence is CASSRDLGSEQYF. The CDR3, as DNA: TGTGCCAGCAGCCGAGACTTGGGTTCGGAGCAGTACTTC. The full variable domain, with the rest looked up from reference TRBV7-8 and TRBJ2-7, is GAGVSQSPRYKVAKRGQDVALRCDPISGHVSLFWYQQALGQGPEFLTYFQNEAQLDKSGLPSDRFFAERPEGSVSTLKIQRTQQEDSAVYLCASSRDLGSEQYFGPGTRLTVT.

In this sample, this clone turned up a few times. The CDR3 DNA follows: TGTGCCAGCAGCCATCTGGCCTCCGGGGCCAACGTCCTGACTTTC. Encoded protein: CASSHLASGANVLTF. The J gene is TRBJ2-6, the V gene TRBV7-9; D unresolved. V dropped 5 bases and J dropped 4 bases, with 12 bases sitting between them. The CDR3 totals 15 residues. Germline V gene data show CDR1 as SEHNR and CDR2 as FQNEAQ (reference sequence).

V is TRBV28 and J is TRBJ1-5, with D perhaps TRBD1 (6 bases). Per germline, CDR1 MDHEN and CDR2 SYDVKM. CDR3 length: 14 residues. The germline V and J ends were trimmed by 3 bases and 3 bases, with 9 bases remaining between them. The CDR3 sequence: CASSFTGFNQPQHF. CDR3 DNA: TGTGCCAGCAGTTTCACAGGGTTCAATCAGCCCCAGCATTTT.

Concerning this clone itself: The same CDR3 arises from other DNA sequences in this sample as well. The rearrangement uses TRBV9 and TRBJ1-2; 7 bases map to TRBD1. After removal of 5 bases from V and 5 bases from J, the junction contained 12 bases not matched to a gene. The CDR3 is 15 amino acids. Germline-derived CDR1 and CDR2 are SGDLS and YYNGEE. CDR3 in DNA: TGTGCCAGCAGTTCCTCAGGGGGTTCAGGGTATGGCTACACCTTC. Protein sequence: CASSSSGGSGYGYTF.

The rearrangement links TRBV12-2 to TRBJ1-1; whether TRBD1, the table's D call, matches the DNA was not checked. TRBV12-2 represents a pseudogene. This CDR3 region has 16 residues. CDR3 bases: TGTGCAAGTCGCCTGGGACAGGGGGCGCGGAACACTGAAGCTTTCTTT. Protein sequence: CASRLGQGARNTEAFF.